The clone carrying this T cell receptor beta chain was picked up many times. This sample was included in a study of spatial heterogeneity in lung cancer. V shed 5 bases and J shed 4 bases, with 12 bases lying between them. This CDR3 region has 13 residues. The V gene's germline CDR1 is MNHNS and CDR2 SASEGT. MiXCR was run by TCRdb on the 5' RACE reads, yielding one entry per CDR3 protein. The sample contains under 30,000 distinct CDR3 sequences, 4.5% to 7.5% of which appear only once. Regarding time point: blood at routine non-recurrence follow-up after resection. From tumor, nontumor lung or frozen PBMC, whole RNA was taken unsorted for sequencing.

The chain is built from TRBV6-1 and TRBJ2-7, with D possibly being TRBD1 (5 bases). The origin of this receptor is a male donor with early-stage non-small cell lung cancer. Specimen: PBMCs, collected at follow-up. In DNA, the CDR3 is TGTGCCAGCAGTTCGGTAGGGGCTTACGAGCAGTACTTC. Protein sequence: CASSSVGAYEQYF.